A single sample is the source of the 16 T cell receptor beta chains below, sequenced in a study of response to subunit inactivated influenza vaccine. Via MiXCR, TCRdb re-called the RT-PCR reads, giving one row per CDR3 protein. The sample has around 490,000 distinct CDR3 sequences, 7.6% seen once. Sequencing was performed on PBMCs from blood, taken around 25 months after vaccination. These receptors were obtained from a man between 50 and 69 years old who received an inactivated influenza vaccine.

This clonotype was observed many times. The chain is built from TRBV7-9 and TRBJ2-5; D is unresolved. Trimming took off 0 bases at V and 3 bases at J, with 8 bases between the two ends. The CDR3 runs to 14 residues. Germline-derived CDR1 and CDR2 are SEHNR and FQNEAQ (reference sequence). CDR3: CASSLALAKETQYF. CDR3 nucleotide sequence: TGTGCCAGCAGCTTAGCCCTGGCGAAAGAGACCCAGTACTTC.

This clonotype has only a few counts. The CDR3 sequence: CASSEKATNYGYTF. Here the CDR3 DNA reads TGTGCCAGCAGTGAAAAGGCAACTAACTATGGCTACACCTTC. The chain combines TRBV2 with TRBJ1-2; unclear D gene. The V gene lost 2 bases and the J gene lost 0 bases, with 7 bases spanning the gap. The length of the CDR3 is 14 residues. CDR1 and CDR2 (germline): SNHLY, FYNNEI.

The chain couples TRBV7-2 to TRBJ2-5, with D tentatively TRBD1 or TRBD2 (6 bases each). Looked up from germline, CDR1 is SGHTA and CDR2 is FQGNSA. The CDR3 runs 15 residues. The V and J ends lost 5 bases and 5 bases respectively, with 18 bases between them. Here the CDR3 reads CASSQNTGDMETQYF. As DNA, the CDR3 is TGTGCCAGCAGCCAAAACACGGGGGACATGGAGACCCAGTACTTC.

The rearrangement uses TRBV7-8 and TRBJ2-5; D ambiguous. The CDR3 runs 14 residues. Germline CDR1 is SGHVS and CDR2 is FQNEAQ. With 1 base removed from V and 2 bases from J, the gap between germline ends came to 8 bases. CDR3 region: CASSLDPVQETQYF. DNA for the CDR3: TGTGCCAGCAGCTTAGATCCAGTACAAGAGACCCAGTACTTC.

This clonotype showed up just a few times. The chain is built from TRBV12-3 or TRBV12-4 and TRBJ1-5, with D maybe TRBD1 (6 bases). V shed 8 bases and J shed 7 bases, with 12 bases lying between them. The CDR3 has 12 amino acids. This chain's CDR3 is CASRTGTQPQHF. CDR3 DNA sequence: TGTGCCAGCCGTACAGGGACCCAGCCCCAGCATTTT.

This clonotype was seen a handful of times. The CDR3 region has the DNA TGTGCCAGCAGCCTCCGGGACAGGGGGCGGACAGGAACCTACGAGCAGTACTTC. Protein product: CASSLRDRGRTGTYEQYF. The genes are TRBV4-2 and TRBJ2-7; 12 nucleotides agree with TRBD1. The CDR3 runs to 18 residues. CDR1 is LGHNA, CDR2 YNFKEQ, per germline. After removal of 4 bases from V and 2 bases from J, the junction contained 12 bases not matched to a gene.

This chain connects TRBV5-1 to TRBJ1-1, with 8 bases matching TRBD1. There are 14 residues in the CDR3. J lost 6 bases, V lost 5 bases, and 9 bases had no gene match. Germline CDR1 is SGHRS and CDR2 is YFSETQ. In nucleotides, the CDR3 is TGCGCCAGCAGGCTGCAGGGGGCTGTCGCTGAAGCTTTCTTT. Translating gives CASRLQGAVAEAFF. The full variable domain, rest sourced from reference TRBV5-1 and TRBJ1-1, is KAGVTQTPRYLIKTRGQQVTLSCSPISGHRSVSWYQQTPGQGLQFLFEYFSETQRNKGNFPGRFSGRQFSNSRSEMNVSTLELGDSALYLCASRLQGAVAEAFFGQGTRLTVV.

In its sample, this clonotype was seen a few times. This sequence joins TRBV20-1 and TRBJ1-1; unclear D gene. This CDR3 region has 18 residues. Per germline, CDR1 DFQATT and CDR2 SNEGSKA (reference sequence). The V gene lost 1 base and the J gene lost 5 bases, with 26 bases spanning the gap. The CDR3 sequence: CSARVVLPGQAGKTEAFF. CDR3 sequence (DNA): TGCAGTGCTAGAGTAGTTCTCCCAGGCCAGGCAGGTAAAACTGAAGCTTTCTTT.

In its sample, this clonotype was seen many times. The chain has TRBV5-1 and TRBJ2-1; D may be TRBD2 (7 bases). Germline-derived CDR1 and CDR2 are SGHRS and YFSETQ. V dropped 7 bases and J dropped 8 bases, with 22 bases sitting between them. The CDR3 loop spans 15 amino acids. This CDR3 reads CASYKGGGAEDEQFF. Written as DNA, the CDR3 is TGCGCCAGCTATAAAGGGGGGGGGGCCGAGGATGAGCAGTTCTTC.

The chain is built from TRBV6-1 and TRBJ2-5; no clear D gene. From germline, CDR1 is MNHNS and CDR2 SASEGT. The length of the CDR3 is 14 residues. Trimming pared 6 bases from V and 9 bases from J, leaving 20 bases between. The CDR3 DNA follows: TGTGCCAGCAGGGATTTCGCGTCGGCGAAGGCCCAGTACTTC. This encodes CASRDFASAKAQYF.

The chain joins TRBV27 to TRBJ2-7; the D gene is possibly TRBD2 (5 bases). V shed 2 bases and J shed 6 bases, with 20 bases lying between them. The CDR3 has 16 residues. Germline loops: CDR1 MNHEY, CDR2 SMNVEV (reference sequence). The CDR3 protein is CASSLTVGEAAREQYF. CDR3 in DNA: TGTGCCAGCAGTTTAACAGTCGGCGAAGCGGCCCGCGAGCAGTACTTC.

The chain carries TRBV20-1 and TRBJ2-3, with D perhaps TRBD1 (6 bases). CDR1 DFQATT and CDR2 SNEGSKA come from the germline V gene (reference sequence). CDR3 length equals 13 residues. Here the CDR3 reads CSGYHRGTDTQYF. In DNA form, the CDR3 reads TGCAGCGGATACCACAGGGGCACAGATACGCAGTATTTT.

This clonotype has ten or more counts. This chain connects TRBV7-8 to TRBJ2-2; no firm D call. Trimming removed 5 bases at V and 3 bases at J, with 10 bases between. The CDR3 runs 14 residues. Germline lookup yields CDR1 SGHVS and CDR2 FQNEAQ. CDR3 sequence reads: CASSMPWDTGELFF. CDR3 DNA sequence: TGTGCCAGCAGCATGCCTTGGGACACCGGGGAGCTGTTTTTT. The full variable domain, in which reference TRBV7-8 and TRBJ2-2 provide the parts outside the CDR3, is GAGVSQSPRYKVAKRGQDVALRCDPISGHVSLFWYQQALGQGPEFLTYFQNEAQLDKSGLPSDRFFAERPEGSVSTLKIQRTQQEDSAVYLCASSMPWDTGELFFGEGSRLTVL.

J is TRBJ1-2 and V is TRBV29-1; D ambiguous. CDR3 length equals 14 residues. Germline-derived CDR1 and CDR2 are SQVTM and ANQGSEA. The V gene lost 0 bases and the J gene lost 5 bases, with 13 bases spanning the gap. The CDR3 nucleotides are TGCAGCGTTGAAGATCTGAGCAGAACTTATGGCTACACCTTC. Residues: CSVEDLSRTYGYTF.

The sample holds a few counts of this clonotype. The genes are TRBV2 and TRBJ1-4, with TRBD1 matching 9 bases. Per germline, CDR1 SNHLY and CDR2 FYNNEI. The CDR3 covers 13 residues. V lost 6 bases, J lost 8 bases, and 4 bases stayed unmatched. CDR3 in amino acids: CASRRDREEKLFF. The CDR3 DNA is TGTGCCAGCAGACGGGACAGGGAGGAAAAACTGTTTTTT.

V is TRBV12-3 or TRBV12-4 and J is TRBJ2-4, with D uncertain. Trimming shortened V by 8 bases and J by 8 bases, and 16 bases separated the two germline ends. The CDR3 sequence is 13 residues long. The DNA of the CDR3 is TGTGCCAGCCTCTCCTCGGTCAGTCACATTCAGTACTTC. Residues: CASLSSVSHIQYF.